The 7 T cell receptor beta chains given below trace back to one sample, sequenced in a study of blood T cell repertoires in COVID-19. Assay: immunoSEQ multiplex PCR; the TCRdb copy retains only in-frame clones and omits some. The sample includes under 250,000 clones, about 80% of them seen just once. Sequencing input: peripheral blood. The receptor source for this set is a woman aged 25 to 39 who had recovered from COVID-19.

A few counts support this clone. The chain employs TRBV5-4 and TRBJ1-2; TRBD1 matches 7 bases. Per the germline V gene, CDR1 is SGHNT and CDR2 is YYREEE (reference sequence). The CDR3 covers 13 residues. V gave up 5 bases and J gave up 6 bases; unmatched junction bases: 7. CDR3 in amino acids: CASRLQGLDGYTF. As DNA, the CDR3 is TGTGCCAGCAGATTACAGGGGCTTGATGGCTACACCTTC.

The chain is built from TRBV6-5 and TRBJ2-3; 9 nucleotides line up with TRBD2. This CDR3 comprises 13 residues. Unmatched junction bases numbered 1, after V lost 7 bases and J lost 2 bases. Germline lookup yields CDR1 MNHEY and CDR2 SVGAGI. The CDR3 nucleotides are TGTGCCAGCAAGGGACTAGCCACAGATACGCAGTATTTT. It encodes CASKGLATDTQYF.

V and J are TRBV7-3 and TRBJ2-7, with TRBD2 matching over 10 bases. The CDR3 is 15 residues long. CDR1 and CDR2 from the germline V gene are SGHTA and FQGTGA. The junction had 8 bases not matched to a gene; V was cut back by 5 bases and J by 4 bases. The CDR3 spells CASSISSGRGYEQYF. The CDR3 nucleotides read TGTGCCAGCAGCATATCTAGCGGGAGAGGATACGAGCAGTACTTC. Together with reference TRBV7-3 and TRBJ2-7, the CDR3 gives the full variable domain: GAGVSQTPSNKVTEKGKYVELRCDPISGHTALYWYRQSLGQGPEFLIYFQGTGAADDSGLPNDRFFAVRPEGSVSTLKIQRTERGDSAVYLCASSISSGRGYEQYFGPGTRLTVT.

The V gene is TRBV4-1, the J gene TRBJ2-7; TRBD1 is a possible D gene (6 bases). V gave up 0 bases and J gave up 2 bases, with 8 bases separating them. Germline V gene sequence: CDR1 MGHRA, CDR2 YSYEKL. CDR3 length: 14 residues. CDR3 nucleotides: TGCGCCAGCAGCCAAGAGGACAGAACCTACGAGCAGTACTTC. Translating gives CASSQEDRTYEQYF.

This chain connects TRBV2 to TRBJ1-1; 7 positions match TRBD1. In germline, CDR1 is SNHLY, CDR2 FYNNEI. The CDR3 sequence is 13 residues long. V lost 10 bases to trimming and J lost 0 bases; unmatched junction nucleotides: 5. CDR3 bases: TGTGCCAACGAGGGACAGTTGAACACTGAAGCTTTCTTT. This encodes CANEGQLNTEAFF.

The count of this clone is one. V is TRBV12-3 or TRBV12-4 and J is TRBJ1-2, with a possible D match to TRBD1 (6 bases). Between the trimmed V and J ends, which lost 6 bases and 8 bases, there was a span of 16 bases. The length of the CDR3 is 13 residues. The CDR3 protein is CASSLGQTRGYTF. In nucleotides, the CDR3 is TGTGCCAGCAGCCTTGGACAGACACGGGGCTACACCTTC.

The rearrangement links TRBV6-5 to TRBJ2-2, with D perhaps matching TRBD2 (5 bases). The CDR3 consists of 16 residues. Trimming cost V 2 bases and J 1 base, with 11 bases left between them. Germline V gene sequence: CDR1 MNHEY, CDR2 SVGAGI. The chain's CDR3 is CASSYVSRGNTGELFF. For the CDR3, the DNA is TGTGCCAGCAGTTACGTTAGCCGGGGGAACACCGGGGAGCTGTTTTTT.